The following is a TCR beta chain sequence with its context. The sample contains more than one DNA sequence encoding this CDR3. The sample is drawn from a study of blood T cell repertoires in COVID-19. Study-level information: Italy, Spain and the United States were the sources of the convalescent and acute COVID-19 samples. The cDNA or gDNA used as material had been derived from T cells, B-cell-depleted T cells, or PBMCs.

Assay: immunoSEQ multiplex PCR; the TCRdb copy retains only in-frame clones and omits some. This repertoire shows 200,000 to 300,000 clones, around 80% found once; its top ten account for 4.2%. The CDR3 is 14 residues long. The V gene's germline CDR1 is KGHSH and CDR2 LQKENI. Trimming removed 1 base from V and 4 bases from J, with 8 bases in between. The chain uses TRBV18 and TRBJ1-5; tentative D call: TRBD1 (5 bases). The TCR sequence derives from a man in his fifties or sixties with acute or convalescent COVID-19. What was sequenced was peripheral blood. As DNA, the CDR3 is TGTGCCAGCTCACCACGGCAGGGAAATCAGCCCCAGCATTTT. This gives the protein CASSPRQGNQPQHF.